What follows are 32 T cell receptor beta chains derived from one specimen sequenced in a study of patients and donors after allogeneic stem cell transplantation. Each CDR3 protein is one row after TCRdb ran MiXCR on the RT-PCR reads. The sample records fewer than 250,000 distinct CDR3 sequences, over 12% being singletons. Sequencing was done on a sample of blood, either unsorted or a sorted T cell fraction (not recorded which). Source of these receptors: a human donor who was either an allogeneic HSCT recipient or a stem cell or donor lymphocyte infusion donor (not recorded which). It is not recorded whose cells these are; they may come from a transplant donor.

This chain links TRBV7-2 with TRBJ1-1; D perhaps matches TRBD1 (5 bases). The CDR3 sequence is 14 residues long. V lost 3 bases, J lost 1 base, and 9 bases lay in between. Germline V gene data show CDR1 as SGHTA and CDR2 as FQGNSA. CDR3 coding DNA: TGTGCCAGCAGCTTTCTACAGGAGAACACTGAAGCTTTCTTT. Translated: CASSFLQENTEAFF.

The genes are TRBV2 and TRBJ1-6; D is possibly TRBD1 (5 bases). This CDR3 has 14 amino acids. Germline V gene sequence: CDR1 SNHLY, CDR2 FYNNEI. Trimming pared 6 bases from V and 9 bases from J, leaving 15 bases between. The chain's CDR3 is CASRGGDGSSPLHF. Written as DNA, the CDR3 is TGTGCCAGCAGGGGCGGGGACGGTAGTTCACCCCTCCACTTT.

This clonotype is classed as medium-sized. The chain joins TRBV7-6 to TRBJ1-1, with D hard to call. V gave up 3 bases and J gave up 1 base, with 9 bases separating them. The CDR3 loop spans 14 amino acids. Germline V gives CDR1 SGHVS, CDR2 FNYEAQ. The CDR3 DNA follows: TGTGCCAGCAGCTTGGCCGGCCAGAACACTGAAGCTTTCTTT. It specifies CASSLAGQNTEAFF.

This clonotype was seen many times. This sequence joins TRBV20-1 and TRBJ1-6; unclear D gene. V was trimmed by 0 bases and J by 0 bases, leaving 6 bases between them. There are 15 residues in the CDR3. Per germline, CDR1 DFQATT and CDR2 SNEGSKA (reference sequence). The CDR3 spells CSAREGSSYNSPLHF. DNA of the CDR3: TGCAGTGCTAGAGAGGGAAGCTCCTATAATTCACCCCTCCACTTT.

V and J are TRBV12-3 or TRBV12-4 and TRBJ2-1, with a tentative D call TRBD1 (5 bases). V was shortened by 10 bases and J by 0 bases, with 13 bases between the two germline ends. There are 14 residues in the CDR3. The CDR3 protein is CATKLQGSYNEQFF. CDR3 nucleotides: TGTGCCACCAAACTCCAGGGCTCCTACAATGAGCAGTTCTTC.

The table lists this clonotype with a few counts. V gene TRBV29-1 combines with J gene TRBJ1-1, with D unresolved. The CDR3 is made up of 13 amino acids. Germline lookup yields CDR1 SQVTM and CDR2 ANQGSEA. Trimming shortened V by 0 bases and J by 6 bases, and 11 bases separated the two germline ends. The CDR3 coding sequence is TGCAGCGTTGAAGATCAGTCGAGGGCTGAAGCTTTCTTT. This sequence encodes CSVEDQSRAEAFF.

V is TRBV6-5 and J is TRBJ1-2; D is uncertain. Germline assignment: CDR1 MNHEY and CDR2 SVGAGI. V was cut by 4 bases and J by 0 bases, with 6 bases left in between. The CDR3 totals 13 residues. The CDR3 sequence is CASSFTANYGYTF. CDR3 nucleotide sequence: TGTGCCAGCAGTTTTACTGCTAACTATGGCTACACCTTC.

This chain connects TRBV21-1 to TRBJ1-1; TRBD1 is the table's D call and was not checked against the DNA. TRBV21-1 corresponds to a pseudogene. The CDR3 covers 15 residues. Here the CDR3 DNA reads TGTGCCAGCAGCTCCCCCGGAGGCGCGGACGCTGAAGCTTTCTTT. Its translation is CASSSPGGADAEAFF.

This clonotype came up a few times. This rearrangement joins TRBV23-1 to TRBJ2-3, with a possible D match to TRBD2 (5 bases). TRBV23-1 is an ORF, with its function uncertain. This CDR3 has 14 amino acids. V was pared by 0 bases and J by 4 bases, with 8 bases between. CDR3: CASSQSPGADTQYF. DNA of the CDR3: TGCGCCAGCAGTCAATCGCCCGGGGCAGATACGCAGTATTTT.

Only a few counts were recorded for this clonotype. The chain combines TRBV20-1 with TRBJ2-3; 8 nucleotides match TRBD2. The germline V gene encodes CDR1 DFQATT and CDR2 SNEGSKA (reference sequence). This CDR3 region has 15 residues. Trimming removed 3 bases from V and 2 bases from J; junction bases left unmatched: 7. As DNA, the CDR3 is TGCAGTGCTAGTCCCAGCGGGAGATTCACAGATACGCAGTATTTT. Its protein is CSASPSGRFTDTQYF.

In this sample, this clonotype turned up many times. The chain links TRBV7-8 to TRBJ2-7, with D unclear. CDR1 is SGHVS and CDR2 is FQNEAQ in the germline V gene. The CDR3 covers 12 residues. V shed 5 bases and J shed 0 bases, with 5 bases lying between them. CDR3 nucleotide sequence: TGTGCCAGCAGCCAGCCCTCCTACGAGCAGTACTTC. Translating gives CASSQPSYEQYF.

This clonotype was seen at least ten times. The J gene is TRBJ2-7, the V gene TRBV29-1; TRBD1 might be the D (6 bases). Germline lookup yields CDR1 SQVTM and CDR2 ANQGSEA. V gave up 7 bases and J gave up 7 bases, with 17 bases separating them. The CDR3 runs to 12 residues. The CDR3 loop reads CSAEGGLGEQYF. The CDR3 DNA reads as TGCAGCGCCGAAGGGGGTCTAGGGGAGCAGTACTTC.

This CDR3 is CASSFSRQYEQYF. CDR3 sequence (DNA): TGTGCCAGCAGCTTCTCCAGACAGTACGAGCAGTACTTC. The chain combines TRBV13 with TRBJ2-7, with D perhaps TRBD1 (5 bases). Germline V gene data show CDR1 as PRHDT and CDR2 as FYEKMQ (reference sequence). Trimming took off 3 bases at V and 4 bases at J, with 10 bases between the two ends. The CDR3 has 13 amino acids.

This clonotype was recorded a few times. This chain joins TRBV6-4 and TRBJ2-1; D not resolved. CDR1 is MRHNA and CDR2 is SNTAGT in the germline V gene. Trimming cost V 2 bases and J 9 bases, with 8 bases left between them. The CDR3 is 12 amino acids. This CDR3 reads CASSDPGREQFF. CDR3 coding DNA: TGTGCCAGCAGTGACCCCGGCCGTGAGCAGTTCTTC.

This chain joins TRBV2 and TRBJ1-4; D is unresolved. This CDR3 has 14 residues. Looked up from germline, CDR1 is SNHLY and CDR2 is FYNNEI. V lost 6 bases, J lost 0 bases, and 8 bases lay in between. This chain's CDR3 is CASSRMTTNEKLFF. The DNA for the CDR3 is TGTGCCAGCAGCCGGATGACAACTAATGAAAAACTGTTTTTT.

V usage is TRBV24-1 and J usage is TRBJ2-3, with 14 bases matching TRBD2. This CDR3 region has 17 residues. Germline values: CDR1 KGHDR, CDR2 SFDVKD. The V gene end was trimmed by 3 bases and the J gene end by 7 bases; junction bases not matched to a gene: 8. DNA of the CDR3: TGTGCCACCAGTGATCTGACTAGCGGGGGGGCGACAAATACGCAGTATTTT. Amino acids: CATSDLTSGGATNTQYF.

The table lists this clonotype with many counts. This chain uses TRBV12-3 or TRBV12-4 with TRBJ2-2; 11 positions match TRBD1. The ends lost 8 bases at V and 9 bases at J; junction bases unmatched: 14. The CDR3 has 16 amino acids. CDR3 DNA sequence: TGTGCCAGCGCCAAACCGGGACAGGGGGTCTACCGGGAGCTGTTTTTT. As protein: CASAKPGQGVYRELFF.

This clonotype was counted many times. This chain links TRBV4-1 with TRBJ1-1; 12 bases are shared with TRBD1. From germline, CDR1 is MGHRA and CDR2 YSYEKL. After removal of 4 bases from V and 1 base from J, the junction contained 7 bases not matched to a gene. This CDR3 has 17 residues. CDR3 residues: CASSPPGQGAQNTEAFF. The CDR3 DNA reads as TGCGCCAGCAGCCCCCCGGGACAGGGGGCACAGAACACTGAAGCTTTCTTT.

The sample holds a few counts of this clonotype. This chain joins TRBV6-1 and TRBJ1-1, with 7 bases aligning to TRBD1. The V segment lost 5 bases and the J segment 0 bases; nucleotides outside the gene matches: 6. Germline CDR1 is MNHNS and CDR2 is SASEGT. CDR3 length: 15 residues. The CDR3 here is CASSTTGLLNTEAFF. In nucleotides, the CDR3 is TGTGCCAGCAGTACGACAGGGCTTCTGAACACTGAAGCTTTCTTT.

Ten or more counts support this clonotype. This rearrangement joins TRBV24-1 to TRBJ1-5; tentative D call: TRBD1 (5 bases). The CDR3 has 13 residues. With 5 bases removed from V and 5 bases from J, the gap between germline ends came to 9 bases. Germline V gene sequence: CDR1 KGHDR, CDR2 SFDVKD. The CDR3 nucleotides are TGTGCCACCAGTGTTGACAGAGATCAGCCCCAGCATTTT. It yields the protein CATSVDRDQPQHF.

The chain combines TRBV29-1 with TRBJ2-7, with 9 bases lining up with TRBD2. V lost 3 bases and J lost 4; bases outside the gene matches: 1. The germline gives CDR1 SQVTM, CDR2 ANQGSEA. The CDR3 covers 12 residues. As DNA, the CDR3 is TGCAGCGTTGATAGCGGGGGATACGAGCAGTACTTC. Encoded protein: CSVDSGGYEQYF.

The chain combines TRBV24-1 with TRBJ2-7, with D possibly TRBD1 on 6 matching bases. The V gene's germline CDR1 is KGHDR and CDR2 SFDVKD. This CDR3 spans 13 amino acids. Trimming shortened V by 4 bases and J by 10 bases, and 16 bases separated the two germline ends. The CDR3 DNA sequence: TGTGCCACCAGTGACCCTTCACAGGGACCCCAGTACTTC. Amino acid sequence: CATSDPSQGPQYF.

The V and J genes are TRBV20-1 and TRBJ2-3; weak D call: TRBD2 (6 bases). Germline V gives CDR1 DFQATT, CDR2 SNEGSKA (reference sequence). This CDR3 has 18 residues. The germline V and J ends were trimmed by 4 bases and 1 base, with 24 bases remaining between them. CDR3 loop: CSATLRLGGKRGTDTQYF. As DNA, the CDR3 is TGCAGTGCTACCTTACGACTGGGGGGAAAGAGGGGCACAGATACGCAGTATTTT.

This clonotype was seen repeatedly, ten times or more. The gene calls are TRBV5-1 and TRBJ2-7, with 7 positions matching TRBD1. The CDR3 runs to 15 residues. The V and J ends lost 4 bases and 4 bases, in that order; junction bases with no gene match: 11. The germline V gene encodes CDR1 SGHRS and CDR2 YFSETQ. The CDR3 protein is CASSPRTGSTYEQYF. The CDR3 coding sequence is TGCGCCAGCAGCCCCCGGACAGGTTCAACATACGAGCAGTACTTC.

This clonotype was counted many times. The V gene is TRBV2, the J gene TRBJ2-1; the match to TRBD2 covers 13 bases. The germline gives CDR1 SNHLY, CDR2 FYNNEI. CDR3 length: 17 amino acids. The trim removed 6 bases at V and 6 bases at J, leaving 11 bases unmatched. CDR3 sequence (DNA): TGTGCCAGCAGCCGCGGACTAGCGGGAGATTTATCCAATGAGCAGTTCTTC. Its protein is CASSRGLAGDLSNEQFF.

This clonotype was counted many times. The chain has TRBV20-1 and TRBJ2-1; 14 bases line up with TRBD2. The CDR3 contains 17 residues. V lost 3 bases and J lost 2; bases outside the gene matches: 6. Per the germline V gene, CDR1 is DFQATT and CDR2 is SNEGSKA (reference sequence). The CDR3 nucleotides are TGCAGTGCTAGGGGACTAGCGGGAGTTCTCCCCTACAATGAGCAGTTCTTC. Translated, it gives CSARGLAGVLPYNEQFF.

This clonotype appeared many times. The rearrangement links TRBV4-2 to TRBJ1-2, with a weak D call TRBD1 (5 bases). CDR3 length equals 16 residues. Trimming shortened V by 0 bases and J by 5 bases, and 16 bases separated the two germline ends. The germline V gene has CDR1 LGHNA and CDR2 YNFKEQ. DNA of the CDR3: TGTGCCAGCAGCCAAGAGGGCGGGGCCACCCCTTATGGCTACACCTTC. Translation gives CASSQEGGATPYGYTF.

A few counts support this clonotype. The rearrangement links TRBV5-1 to TRBJ2-5, with TRBD2 identical over 8 bases. There are 16 residues in the CDR3. Germline V lookup: CDR1 SGHRS, CDR2 YFSETQ. The J segment lost 2 bases and the V segment lost 0 bases, leaving 6 bases of the junction unmatched. The CDR3 DNA follows: TGCGCCAGCAGCTTGGCCGCCGCGGGGGGTCAAGAGACCCAGTACTTC. The encoded protein is CASSLAAAGGQETQYF.

This clonotype was observed many times. This rearrangement joins TRBV12-3 or TRBV12-4 to TRBJ2-7, with D perhaps TRBD2 (7 bases). CDR3 size: 14 residues. V gave up 4 bases and J gave up 4 bases, with 14 bases separating them. The CDR3 protein is CASSWGGQRYEQYF. The CDR3 region has the DNA TGTGCCAGCAGTTGGGGGGGGCAAAGGTACGAGCAGTACTTC.

This CDR3 reads CASSFRAGANVLTF. The CDR3 bases are TGTGCCAGCAGTTTCCGGGCTGGGGCCAACGTCCTGACTTTC. The chain uses TRBV27 and TRBJ2-6; D gene uncertain. The V end lost 3 bases, the J end lost 2 bases, and 5 bases lay between the germline ends. The CDR3 is 14 residues long. The germline CDR1 and CDR2 sequences are MNHEY and SMNVEV (reference sequence).

The genes are TRBV12-3 or TRBV12-4 and TRBJ2-1, with TRBD2 as a possible D gene (6 bases). The V gene lost 3 bases and the J gene lost 7 bases, with 25 bases spanning the gap. This CDR3 has 18 amino acids. As DNA, the CDR3 is TGTGCCAGCAGTTTTCCTAGTCTGCGGGAACGGTGGAGAAATGAGCAGTTCTTC. Translated: CASSFPSLRERWRNEQFF.

The table lists this clonotype with a few counts. This chain uses TRBV5-1 with TRBJ2-3; D not resolved. The V end was cut by 6 bases, the J end by 2 bases, with 13 bases between. This CDR3 comprises 14 residues. Germline V CDR1 and CDR2: SGHRS, YFSETQ. The chain's CDR3 is CASKWSRFTDTQYF. The CDR3 DNA reads as TGCGCCAGCAAGTGGTCCAGGTTCACAGATACGCAGTATTTT.